The 3 T cell receptor beta chains listed next were all sequenced from one sample in a study of shared clonotypes between healthy human individuals. Profiling relied on immunoSEQ multiplex PCR, and the TCRdb table lists in-frame clones only, not all of them. This sample has fewer than 1.8 million clones, with about 98.5% found just once. Sequenced: naive CD4+ T cells sorted from blood. The subset: CD45RA+ positively selected. All receptors derive from a man aged 30 to 39 in good health.

V is TRBV19 and J is TRBJ2-2; no definite D call. Germline CDR1 reads LNHDA; CDR2 reads SQIVND (reference sequence). The germline V and J ends were trimmed by 7 bases and 4 bases, with 13 bases remaining between them. The CDR3 has 14 amino acids. The CDR3 bases are TGTGCCAGTACCCCTCCTTGGGGCACCGGGGAGCTGTTTTTT. Residues: CASTPPWGTGELFF.

The rearrangement uses TRBV5-1 and TRBJ2-1, with TRBD2 matching over 9 bases. The CDR3 extends over 14 amino acids. The germline V gene has CDR1 SGHRS and CDR2 YFSETQ. V gave up 4 bases and J gave up 6 bases; unmatched junction bases: 5. CDR3 coding DNA: TGCGCCAGCAGCGGAGGACTAGCGCGCAATGAGCAGTTCTTC. Protein sequence: CASSGGLARNEQFF.

The rearrangement uses TRBV7-9 and TRBJ2-3; tentative D call: TRBD1 (7 bases). Germline V gene data show CDR1 as SEHNR and CDR2 as FQNEAQ (reference sequence). V was trimmed by 0 bases and J by 9 bases, leaving 16 bases between them. This CDR3 region has 15 residues. As DNA, the CDR3 is TGTGCCAGCAGCTTAGCTCCTAAGGGGGCGGGAACGCAGTATTTT. As protein: CASSLAPKGAGTQYF.